The sequence of this T cell receptor (beta chain) was determined in a study of cytomegalovirus exposure and HLA in healthy donors. The PCR made use of 60 Vbeta and 13 Jbeta primers. Libraries were prepared by immunoSEQ multiplex PCR; TCRdb keeps only in-frame clonotypes and omits some of them. This repertoire includes approximately 80,000 clones. On this clone: The antigen remains undetermined.

Study-wide points: Listed as cytomegalovirus-associated were more than 150 TCR beta chains. Rarity held for most TCR sequences, but there were some public TCRs that occurred in many donors. According to a later analysis, most TCR beta chains associated with CMV appeared HLA-restricted.

The CDR3 is 15 residues long. Germline assignment: CDR1 SGHVS and CDR2 FQNEAQ. Trimming shortened V by 1 base and J by 8 bases, and 17 bases separated the two germline ends. The chain joins TRBV7-8 to TRBJ1-2, with unresolved D. The specimen sequenced was PBMCs. This clonotype was sampled from a man aged 18 to 29 in good health and CMV-seropositive. CDR3 region: CASSLDSAPYEGYTF. As DNA, the CDR3 is TGTGCCAGCAGCTTAGACTCAGCGCCCTATGAGGGCTACACCTTC. The full variable domain, rest sourced from reference TRBV7-8 and TRBJ1-2, is GAGVSQSPRYKVAKRGQDVALRCDPISGHVSLFWYQQALGQGPEFLTYFQNEAQLDKSGLPSDRFFAERPEGSVSTLKIQRTQQEDSAVYLCASSLDSAPYEGYTFGSGTRLTVV.